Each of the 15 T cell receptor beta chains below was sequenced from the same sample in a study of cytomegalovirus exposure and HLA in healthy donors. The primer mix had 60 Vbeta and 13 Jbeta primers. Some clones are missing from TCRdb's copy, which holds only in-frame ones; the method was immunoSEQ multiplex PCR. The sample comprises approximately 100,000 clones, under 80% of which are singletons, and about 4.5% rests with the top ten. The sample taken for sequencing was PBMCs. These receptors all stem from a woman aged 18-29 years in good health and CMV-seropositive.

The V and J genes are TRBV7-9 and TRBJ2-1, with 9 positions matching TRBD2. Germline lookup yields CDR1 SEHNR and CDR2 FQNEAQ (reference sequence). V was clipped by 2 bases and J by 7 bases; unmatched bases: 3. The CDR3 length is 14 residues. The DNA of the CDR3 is TGTGCCAGCAGCTTACCGGCGGGAGGGAATGAGCAGTTCTTC. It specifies CASSLPAGGNEQFF. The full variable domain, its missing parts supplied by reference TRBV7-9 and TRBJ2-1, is DTGVSQNPRHKITKRGQNVTFRCDPISEHNRLYWYRQTLGQGPEFLTYFQNEAQLEKSRLLSDRFSAERPKGSFSTLEIQRTEQGDSAMYLCASSLPAGGNEQFFGPGTRLTVL.

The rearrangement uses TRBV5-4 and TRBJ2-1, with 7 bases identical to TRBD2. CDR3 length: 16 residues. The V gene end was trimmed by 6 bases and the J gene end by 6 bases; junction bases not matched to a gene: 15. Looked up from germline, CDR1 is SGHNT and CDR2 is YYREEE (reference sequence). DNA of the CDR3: TGTGCCAGCAATCTTAAGGCGGGAGAGGCGTCCAATGAGCAGTTCTTC. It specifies CASNLKAGEASNEQFF.

The CDR3 is CARSLGQGKSYEQYF. DNA of the CDR3: TGTGCCAGAAGCTTGGGGCAGGGGAAGAGCTACGAGCAGTACTTC. V gene TRBV5-3 combines with J gene TRBJ2-7; the D gene is possibly TRBD1 (6 bases). TRBV5-3 is assigned to the ORF class and has an uncertain function. V shed 0 bases and J shed 3 bases, with 13 bases lying between them. The CDR3 has 15 amino acids.

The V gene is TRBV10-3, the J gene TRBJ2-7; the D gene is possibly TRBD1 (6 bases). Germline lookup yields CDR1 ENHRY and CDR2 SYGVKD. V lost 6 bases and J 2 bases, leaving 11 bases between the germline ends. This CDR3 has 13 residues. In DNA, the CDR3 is TGTGCCATCAGGCTTACAGGGACCTACGAGCAGTACTTC. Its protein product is CAIRLTGTYEQYF.

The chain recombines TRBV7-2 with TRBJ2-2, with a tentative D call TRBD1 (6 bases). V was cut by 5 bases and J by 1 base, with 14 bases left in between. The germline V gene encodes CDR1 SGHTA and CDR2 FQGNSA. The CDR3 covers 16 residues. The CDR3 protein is CASSPRDTGNTGELFF. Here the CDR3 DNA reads TGTGCCAGCAGCCCTCGGGACACTGGGAACACCGGGGAGCTGTTTTTT. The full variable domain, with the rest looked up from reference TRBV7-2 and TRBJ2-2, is GAGVSQSPSNKVTEKGKDVELRCDPISGHTALYWYRQSLGQGLEFLIYFQGNSAPDKSGLPSDRFSAERTGGSVSTLTIQRTQQEDSAVYLCASSPRDTGNTGELFFGEGSRLTVL.

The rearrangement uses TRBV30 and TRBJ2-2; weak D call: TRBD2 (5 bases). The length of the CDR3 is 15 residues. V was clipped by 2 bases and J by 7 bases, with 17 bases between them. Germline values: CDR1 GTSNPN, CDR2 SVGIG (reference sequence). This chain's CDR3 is CAWSRGLWVGGELFF. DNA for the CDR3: TGTGCCTGGAGTCGCGGACTCTGGGTCGGCGGGGAGCTGTTTTTT.

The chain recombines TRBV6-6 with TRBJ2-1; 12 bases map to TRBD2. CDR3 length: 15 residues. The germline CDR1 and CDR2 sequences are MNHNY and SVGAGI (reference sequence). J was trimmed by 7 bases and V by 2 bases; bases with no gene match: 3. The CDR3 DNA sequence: TGTGCCAGCAGTTACGGAACTAGCGGGGGGAATGAGCAGTTCTTC. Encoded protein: CASSYGTSGGNEQFF.

CDR3 residues: CASSDRGQGNQPQHF. CDR3 bases: TGTGCCAGCAGTGACAGGGGGCAAGGCAATCAGCCCCAGCATTTT. The chain joins TRBV28 to TRBJ1-5; 10 bases line up with TRBD1. This CDR3 comprises 15 residues. Germline-derived CDR1 and CDR2 are MDHEN and SYDVKM. The V and J ends lost 5 bases and 2 bases, in that order; junction bases with no gene match: 3.

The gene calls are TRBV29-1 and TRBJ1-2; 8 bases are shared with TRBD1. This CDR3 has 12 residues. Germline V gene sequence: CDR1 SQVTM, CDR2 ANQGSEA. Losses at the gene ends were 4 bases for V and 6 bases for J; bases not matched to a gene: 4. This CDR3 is CSVGGQVDGYTF. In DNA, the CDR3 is TGCAGCGTTGGGGGACAGGTCGATGGCTACACCTTC.

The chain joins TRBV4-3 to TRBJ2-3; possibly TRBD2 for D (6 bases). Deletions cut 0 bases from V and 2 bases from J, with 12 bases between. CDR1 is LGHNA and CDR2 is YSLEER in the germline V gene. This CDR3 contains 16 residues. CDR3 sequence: CASSQDFPGATDTQYF. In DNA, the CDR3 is TGCGCCAGCAGCCAAGATTTTCCGGGAGCCACAGATACGCAGTATTTT.

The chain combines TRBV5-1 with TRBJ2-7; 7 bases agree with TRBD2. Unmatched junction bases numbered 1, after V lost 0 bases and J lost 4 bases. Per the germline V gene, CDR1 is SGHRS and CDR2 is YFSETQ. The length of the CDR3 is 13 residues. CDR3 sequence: CASSLEREYEQYF. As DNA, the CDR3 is TGCGCCAGCAGCTTGGAGCGGGAATACGAGCAGTACTTC.

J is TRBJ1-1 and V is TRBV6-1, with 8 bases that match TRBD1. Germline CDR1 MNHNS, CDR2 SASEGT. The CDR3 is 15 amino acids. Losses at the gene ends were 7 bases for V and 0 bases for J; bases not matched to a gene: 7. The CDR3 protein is CASTAGQGMNTEAFF. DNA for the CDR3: TGTGCCAGCACTGCAGGACAGGGAATGAACACTGAAGCTTTCTTT.

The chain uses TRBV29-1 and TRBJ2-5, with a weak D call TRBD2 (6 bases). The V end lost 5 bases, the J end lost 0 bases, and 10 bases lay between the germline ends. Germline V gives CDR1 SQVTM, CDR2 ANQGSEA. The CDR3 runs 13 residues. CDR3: CSVFRDYQETQYF. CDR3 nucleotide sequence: TGCAGCGTTTTTCGGGACTACCAAGAGACCCAGTACTTC.

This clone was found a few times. CDR3 protein: CAAAEGPGEQYF. Here the CDR3 DNA reads TGTGCCGCTGCGGAAGGGCCGGGGGAGCAGTACTTC. This rearrangement joins TRBV28 to TRBJ2-7; maybe TRBD2 (5 bases). The V end lost 11 bases, the J end lost 7 bases, and 18 bases lay between the germline ends. The CDR3 loop spans 12 amino acids. The germline gives CDR1 MDHEN, CDR2 SYDVKM.

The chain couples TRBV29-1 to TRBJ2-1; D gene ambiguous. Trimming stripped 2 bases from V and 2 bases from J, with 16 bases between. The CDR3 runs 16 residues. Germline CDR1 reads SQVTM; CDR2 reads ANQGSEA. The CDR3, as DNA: TGCAGCGTTGAACCGGCGGCAAAAGCAACCTACAATGAGCAGTTCTTC. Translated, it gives CSVEPAAKATYNEQFF.